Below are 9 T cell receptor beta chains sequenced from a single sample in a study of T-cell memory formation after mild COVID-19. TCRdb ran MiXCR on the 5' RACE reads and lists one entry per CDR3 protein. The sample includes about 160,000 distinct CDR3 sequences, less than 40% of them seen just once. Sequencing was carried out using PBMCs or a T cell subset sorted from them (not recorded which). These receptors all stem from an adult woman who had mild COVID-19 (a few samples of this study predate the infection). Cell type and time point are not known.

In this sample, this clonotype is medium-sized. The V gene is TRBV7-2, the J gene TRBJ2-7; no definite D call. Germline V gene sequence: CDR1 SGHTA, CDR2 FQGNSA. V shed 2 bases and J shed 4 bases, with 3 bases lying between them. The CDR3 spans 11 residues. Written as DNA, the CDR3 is TGTGCCAGCAGCTTATCGTACGAGCAGTACTTC. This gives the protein CASSLSYEQYF.

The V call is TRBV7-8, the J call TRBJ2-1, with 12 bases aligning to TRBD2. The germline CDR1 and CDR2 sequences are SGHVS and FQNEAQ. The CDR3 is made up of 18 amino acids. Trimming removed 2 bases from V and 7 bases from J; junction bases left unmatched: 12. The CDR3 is CASSLSPVTSGSFNEQFF. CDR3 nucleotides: TGTGCCAGCAGCTTAAGCCCAGTGACTAGCGGGAGTTTTAATGAGCAGTTCTTC.

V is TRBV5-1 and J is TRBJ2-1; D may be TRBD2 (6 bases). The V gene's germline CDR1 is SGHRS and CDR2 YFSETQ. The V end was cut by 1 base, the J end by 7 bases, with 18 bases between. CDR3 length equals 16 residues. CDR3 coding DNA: TGCGCCAGCAGCTTGAGTCCTTTAGCGGTCCAGAATGAGCAGTTCTTC. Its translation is CASSLSPLAVQNEQFF.

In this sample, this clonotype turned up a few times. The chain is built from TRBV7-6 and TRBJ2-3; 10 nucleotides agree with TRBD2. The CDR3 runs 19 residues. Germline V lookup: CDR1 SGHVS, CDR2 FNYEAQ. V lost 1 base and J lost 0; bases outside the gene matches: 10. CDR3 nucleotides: TGTGCCAGCAGCTTAGACTGGCTAGCGGGGGACTCCAGCACAGATACGCAGTATTTT. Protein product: CASSLDWLAGDSSTDTQYF.

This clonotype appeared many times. CDR3 amino acids: CASSPLSVIAYEQYF. The DNA of the CDR3 is TGTGCCAGCAGCCCCCTGTCTGTGATCGCCTACGAGCAGTACTTC. The V call is TRBV7-6, the J call TRBJ2-7; D is unresolved. CDR1 and CDR2 from the germline V gene are SGHVS and FNYEAQ. This CDR3 spans 15 amino acids. Between the trimmed V and J ends, which lost 5 bases and 2 bases, there was a span of 16 bases.

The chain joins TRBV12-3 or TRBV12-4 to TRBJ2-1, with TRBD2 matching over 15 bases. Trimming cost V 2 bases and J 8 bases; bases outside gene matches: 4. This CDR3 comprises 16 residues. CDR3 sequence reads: CASSLHGLAGGDEQFF. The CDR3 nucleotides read TGTGCCAGCAGTTTACATGGACTAGCGGGAGGGGATGAGCAGTTCTTC.

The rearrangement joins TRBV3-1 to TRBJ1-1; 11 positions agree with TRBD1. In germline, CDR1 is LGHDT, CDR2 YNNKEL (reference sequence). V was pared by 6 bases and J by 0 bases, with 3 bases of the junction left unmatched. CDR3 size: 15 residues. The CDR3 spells CASRRTGGLNTEAFF. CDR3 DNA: TGTGCCAGCAGGAGGACAGGGGGCCTGAACACTGAAGCTTTCTTT. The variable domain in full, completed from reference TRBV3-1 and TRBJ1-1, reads DTAVSQTPKYLVTQMGNDKSIKCEQNLGHDTMYWYKQDSKKFLKIMFSYNNKELIINETVPNRFSPKSPDKAHLNLHINSLELGDSAVYFCASRRTGGLNTEAFFGQGTRLTVV.

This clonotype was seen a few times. The CDR3 region is CSVEETPQETQYF. The CDR3 DNA follows: TGCAGCGTTGAAGAGACACCTCAAGAGACCCAGTACTTC. J is TRBJ2-5 and V is TRBV29-1; D gene uncertain. The CDR3 is 13 residues long. Trimming removed 0 bases at V and 2 bases at J, with 7 bases between. The germline V gene has CDR1 SQVTM and CDR2 ANQGSEA. Complete variable domain (other parts from reference TRBV29-1 and TRBJ2-5): SAVISQKPSRDICQRGTSLTIQCQVDSQVTMMFWYRQQPGQSLTLIATANQGSEATYESGFVIDKFPISRPNLTFSTLTVSNMSPEDSSIYLCSVEETPQETQYFGPGTRLLVL.

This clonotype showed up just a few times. The CDR3 loop is CATSDPGTSGRNRNEQFF. The CDR3 DNA is TGTGCCACCAGTGATCCCGGGACTAGCGGGAGGAATCGAAATGAGCAGTTCTTC. J is TRBJ2-1 and V is TRBV24-1, with 15 bases identical to TRBD2. The germline CDR1 and CDR2 sequences are KGHDR and SFDVKD. CDR3 length: 18 residues. V shed 3 bases and J 7 bases; nucleotides not matched to a gene: 9.